The T cell receptor beta chain under discussion was sequenced for a study of blood T cell repertoires in COVID-19 (dated by TCRdb to the early 2020s). Regarding the complete study: Samples covering the acute and convalescent phases of COVID-19 were provided by collaborators in the United States, Italy and Spain. The repertoires were made available in a free public database intended to serve as a resource for research on the immune response to SARS-CoV-2. The sample metadata nearly always contained a de-identified subject ID, COVID-19 status, age in years and sex. The material from the prospective study consisted of cDNA or gDNA derived from T cells, B-cell-depleted T cells, or PBMCs. Where available, HLA class I and class II types were taken from metadata supplied by the sample provider and were not determined by assay-based typing. Subjects who had been exposed to COVID-19, were actively infected with it, or had recovered from it provided the deeply sampled blood TCRbeta repertoires that made up the dataset. The samples were drawn from the first 160 participants of the ongoing ImmuneRACE study and from 1,254 subjects provided by 6 global collaborators.

CDR1 and CDR2, per the germline V gene (reference sequence), are LNHDA and SQIVND. For this chain, trimming is 3 bases at the V end and 3 bases at the J end, and the number of junction bases without a gene match is 6. CDR3 length: 16 amino acids, cysteine to phenylalanine. Of the read, only the CDR3 DNA is kept; its 48 bases are in frame from base 1. Comments on this clone: Which antigen it targets is not known. One base away there is no much larger clone; base qualities are not given.

The investigation overall reported the following: How much clinical and demographic metadata was included differed by source and by participant, and the metadata was provided uncurated.

Whole blood was collected in K2EDTA tubes by collaborating institutions according to the institutions' own protocols. For TCRbeta analysis, collaborator samples were shipped as frozen whole blood, as isolated PBMCs, or as DNA extracted from either sample type. TCRbeta CDR3 regions were amplified from genomic DNA using the immunoSEQ Assay, a bias-controlled multiplex PCR. Per the authors' processing: Nucleated cell counts per sample were estimated from amplification of reference gene primers within the assay. To quantify the absolute abundance of each unique TCRbeta CDR3 rearrangement, sequence reads were collapsed and filtered. For each sample, productive Simpson clonality was calculated as the square root of Simpson's diversity index over productive rearrangements. TCRdb limited this immuneACCESS table to in-frame rearrangements with V and J called. A share of clones is missing; checked studies link under half to unresolved V genes, and the rest is unexplained. The D gene and trimming were derived from the DNA, and the V and J assignments and clone size from that table. A total of 100,000 to 150,000 clones appear in this sample, less than 90% of them only once. 6.6% of the sample belongs to the ten largest clones.

Sequencing used peripheral blood. This sequence uses TRBV19 and TRBJ1-5; 9 bases in between match TRBD1. This receptor was taken from an elderly man with active or convalescent COVID-19. The CDR3: CASSIGQGSFNQPQHF. The nucleotides are TGTGCCAGTAGTATCGGACAGGGGTCCTTCAATCAGCCCCAGCATTTT.